These 13 T cell receptor beta chains were all obtained from the same sample, sequenced in a study of blood T cell repertoires in COVID-19. TCRdb's copy holds only in-frame clones and misses some; the assay was immunoSEQ multiplex PCR. The table shows tens of thousands of clones, with roughly three quarters occurring only once. Sequenced material: peripheral blood. These receptor sequences come from a human donor in a cohort sampled during active COVID-19.

The table lists this clone with a few counts. The chain uses TRBV6-6 and TRBJ2-1; D remains unclear. There are 12 residues in the CDR3. V was trimmed by 6 bases and J by 7 bases, leaving 10 bases between them. The V gene's germline CDR1 is MNHNY and CDR2 SVGAGI (reference sequence). The chain's CDR3 is CASSLGWNEQFF. CDR3 coding DNA: TGTGCCAGCAGCCTAGGTTGGAATGAGCAGTTCTTC.

The rearrangement uses TRBV23-1 and TRBJ2-1, with D possibly matching TRBD1 (6 bases). TRBV23-1 is an open reading frame whose function is uncertain. CDR3 size: 15 residues. V lost 3 bases to trimming and J lost 7 bases, with 16 bases between them. The CDR3 region has the DNA TGCGCCAGCAGTCATCCCTTAGGGGGTTGGAATGAGCAGTTCTTC. It encodes CASSHPLGGWNEQFF.

V usage is TRBV14 and J usage is TRBJ1-4, with D hard to call. This CDR3 has 16 amino acids. Trimming removed 0 bases from V and 1 base from J, with 9 bases in between. Germline CDR1 is SGHDN and CDR2 is FVKESK. The CDR3 sequence: CASSQESGVTNEKLFF. The DNA for the CDR3 is TGTGCCAGCAGCCAAGAGTCCGGGGTAACTAATGAAAAACTGTTTTTT.

V usage is TRBV21-1 and J usage is TRBJ1-2; the table's D call, TRBD1, was not checked against the DNA. TRBV21-1 is a pseudogene locus. This CDR3 has 17 residues. Here the CDR3 reads CASSKLYRQGALWGYTF. CDR3 coding DNA: TGTGCCAGCAGCAAACTATACCGACAGGGAGCATTGTGGGGCTACACCTTC.

The V gene is TRBV6-5, the J gene TRBJ1-1; no clear D gene. Germline values: CDR1 MNHEY, CDR2 SVGAGI. The CDR3 runs 12 residues. Trimming took 6 bases from V and 4 from J, leaving 9 bases between them. Here the CDR3 DNA reads TGTGCCAGCAGGCGAGAGATCACTGAAGCTTTCTTT. It is translated as CASRREITEAFF.

The chain recombines TRBV27 with TRBJ2-7, with D tentatively TRBD1 (6 bases). V dropped 6 bases and J dropped 7 bases, with 10 bases sitting between them. The germline V gene encodes CDR1 MNHEY and CDR2 SMNVEV (reference sequence). The CDR3 contains 11 residues. The DNA for the CDR3 is TGTGCCAGCAGGAGTGGGACAGAGCAGTACTTC. Amino acids: CASRSGTEQYF.

This clone has more than one count but fewer than ten. The chain recombines TRBV19 with TRBJ1-5; a possible D gene is TRBD1 (6 bases). V was pared by 5 bases and J by 0 bases, with 11 bases between. The CDR3 extends over 15 amino acids. Germline CDR1 is LNHDA and CDR2 is SQIVND (reference sequence). CDR3 protein: CASSPDSYSNQPQHF. Written as DNA, the CDR3 is TGTGCCAGTAGTCCGGACAGCTATAGCAATCAGCCCCAGCATTTT.

The genes are TRBV7-8 and TRBJ2-3; 8 nucleotides agree with TRBD2. Germline values: CDR1 SGHVS, CDR2 FQNEAQ. The V segment lost 1 base and the J segment 2 bases; nucleotides outside the gene matches: 11. This CDR3 spans 18 amino acids. Here the CDR3 DNA reads TGTGCCAGCAGCTTAGGGAGTGGCGGGGGGCTCTCCACAGATACGCAGTATTTT. Its protein is CASSLGSGGGLSTDTQYF.

This clone was counted once. The chain has TRBV5-1 and TRBJ2-2, with TRBD2 matching 8 bases. With V trimmed by 3 bases and J by 2 bases, 3 bases remained unmatched. The CDR3 covers 15 residues. From germline, CDR1 is SGHRS and CDR2 YFSETQ. Here the CDR3 reads CASSSAGVNTGELFF. As DNA, the CDR3 is TGCGCCAGCAGCTCAGCGGGAGTTAACACCGGGGAGCTGTTTTTT.

This clone was recorded a few times. Here the CDR3 DNA reads TGTGCCAGCCCCCCGGACAGGGTTAACGAGCAGTACTTC. Amino acid sequence: CASPPDRVNEQYF. This sequence joins TRBV5-6 and TRBJ2-7; TRBD1 matches 8 bases. The CDR3 loop spans 13 amino acids. Germline trimming cut 7 bases from V and 5 bases from J; bases unmatched to any gene: 8. Germline assignment: CDR1 SGHDT and CDR2 YYEEEE.

The chain links TRBV6-5 to TRBJ2-3, with TRBD1 matching 7 bases. The CDR3 spans 14 residues. Germline CDR1 and CDR2: MNHEY and SVGAGI. The V segment lost 7 bases and the J segment 2 bases; nucleotides outside the gene matches: 6. The CDR3 loop reads CASNRQGYTDTQYF. The CDR3 coding sequence is TGTGCCAGCAACCGACAGGGATACACAGATACGCAGTATTTT.

The rearrangement uses TRBV9 and TRBJ2-7, with 12 positions matching TRBD2. The trim removed 4 bases at V and 6 bases at J, leaving 5 bases unmatched. The CDR3 totals 14 residues. From germline, CDR1 is SGDLS and CDR2 YYNGEE. CDR3 bases: TGTGCCAGCAGCCCGACTAGCGGGAGTAGCGAGCAGTACTTC. Translation gives CASSPTSGSSEQYF.

The chain is built from TRBV1 and TRBJ2-3; the table calls TRBD2, which could not be checked here. TRBV1 is noted as a pseudogene. The CDR3 is 15 amino acids. CDR3: CTSSHRRRAEGTQYF. The CDR3 nucleotides read TGCACCAGCAGCCATCGCAGGCGGGCAGAAGGTACGCAGTATTTT.